This section outlines one T cell receptor beta chain sequence together with its context. What it recognizes is unknown. This sample was taken from a study of cytomegalovirus exposure and HLA in healthy donors. Regarding the study as a whole: In a later analysis, TCR beta V- and J-gene trimming showed a link to a missense DCLRE1C variant. Generally TCR sequences proved uncommon, though certain public TCRs appeared in numerous donors.

Donors were ostensibly healthy at sampling, although undocumented immune exposures were probable. PCR employed 60 Vbeta and 13 Jbeta primers. The table came from immunoSEQ multiplex PCR; TCRdb's copy has only in-frame clones and leaves some out. The sample consists of over 200,000 clones, about 80% of them appearing once. This CDR3 has 20 residues. Per the germline V gene, CDR1 is LGHNA and CDR2 is YSLEER. V lost 1 base to trimming and J lost 0 bases; unmatched junction nucleotides: 16. The sample was PBMCs. This TCR derives from a woman aged 40-49 years in good health and CMV-seronegative. The chain has TRBV4-3 and TRBJ1-2, with 8 bases identical to TRBD1. Written as DNA, the CDR3 is TGCGCCAGCAGCCAAGTTTTCCCAGGACAGGGCCTGGGGACTAACTATGGCTACACCTTC. Residues: CASSQVFPGQGLGTNYGYTF.